Described below is a single T cell receptor beta chain sequence and its context. As yet, its antigen is unknown. Following RNA extraction, reverse transcription yielded cDNA that acted as the sequencing template. Only in-frame clones appear in the TCRdb table, and some are missing; sequencing was by immunoSEQ multiplex PCR. The table records 150,000 to 200,000 clones, approximately 65% of them present only once. This record comes from a study of CD8+ T cells in alopecia areata. Study overall: Oral tofacitinib, 5 to 10 mg twice daily, was given in an open-label trial. Treated patients' severity was scored by percentage of affected scalp area.

Study conclusions and caveats: Relative to mice, TCR sharing across patients was less clear, a difference possibly HLA-related. The link between baseline CD8+ expansion and response remains uncertain with one nonresponder.

The CDR3 covers 12 residues. Losses at the gene ends were 11 bases for V and 3 bases for J; bases not matched to a gene: 3. CDR1 and CDR2 from the germline V gene are MNHNS and SASEGT. Treatment meaning: oral pan-JAK inhibitor, 5-10 mg twice daily. The J gene is TRBJ2-2, the V gene TRBV6-1, with TRBD1 matching 7 bases. The origin of this receptor is a human donor with alopecia areata. The sequencing here drew on CD4+ T cells sorted from blood, taken at week 4, from a patient treated with tofacitinib. Here the CDR3 DNA reads TGTGCCTGCGACAGGGACACCGGGGAGCTGTTTTTT. It specifies CACDRDTGELFF.